This T cell receptor (beta chain) comes out of a study of shared clonotypes between healthy human individuals. Overall study context: Used for every donor were three CD4 naive, three CD4 memory, two CD8 naive and one CD8 memory plate. General study results and limits: The low donor count limited represented genetic and exposure-history diversity.

As concerns this clone: Its antigen is unknown.

Every one of the donors was a Caucasian adult that lived in Nashville, Tennessee. The authors divided CD4+ cells into CD45RA+ naive and CD45RA-negative memory subsets. The protocol was immunoSEQ multiplex PCR, while the TCRdb copy is restricted to in-frame clones and leaves out a portion. This table holds about 2.5 million clones, around 92% found once. The CDR3 covers 17 residues. CDR1 and CDR2 from the germline V gene are SQVTM and ANQGSEA. V lost 5 bases to trimming and J lost 6 bases, with 27 bases between them. This receptor was obtained from a man aged 18-30 years in good health. Some clones in this sample may be carry-over from other donors' samples. Input material: naive CD4+ T cells from PBMCs. Stated subset: CD45RA+ positively selected. This chain joins TRBV29-1 and TRBJ2-3; tentative D call: TRBD2 (8 bases). In DNA, the CDR3 is TGCAGCGTTCAGGGGGGCGCAGCGGGAGTCAGGGAGGATACGCAGTATTTT. Its protein is CSVQGGAAGVREDTQYF.